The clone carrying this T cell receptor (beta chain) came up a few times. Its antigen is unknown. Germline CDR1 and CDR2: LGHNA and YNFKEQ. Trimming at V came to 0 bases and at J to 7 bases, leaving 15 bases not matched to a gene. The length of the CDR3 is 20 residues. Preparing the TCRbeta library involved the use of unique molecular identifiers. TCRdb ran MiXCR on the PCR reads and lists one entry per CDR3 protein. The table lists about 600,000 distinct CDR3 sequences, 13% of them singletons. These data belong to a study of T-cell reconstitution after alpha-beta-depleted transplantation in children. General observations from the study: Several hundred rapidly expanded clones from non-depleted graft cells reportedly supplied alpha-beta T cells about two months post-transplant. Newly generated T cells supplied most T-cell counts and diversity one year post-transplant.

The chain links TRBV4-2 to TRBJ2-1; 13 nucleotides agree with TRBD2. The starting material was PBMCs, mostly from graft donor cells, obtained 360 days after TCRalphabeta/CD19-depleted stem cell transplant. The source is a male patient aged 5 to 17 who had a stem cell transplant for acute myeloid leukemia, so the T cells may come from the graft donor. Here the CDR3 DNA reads TGTGCCAGCAGCCAAGACCTCGGGACTAGCGGGATTATGCCCCGGAATGAGCAGTTCTTC. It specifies CASSQDLGTSGIMPRNEQFF.